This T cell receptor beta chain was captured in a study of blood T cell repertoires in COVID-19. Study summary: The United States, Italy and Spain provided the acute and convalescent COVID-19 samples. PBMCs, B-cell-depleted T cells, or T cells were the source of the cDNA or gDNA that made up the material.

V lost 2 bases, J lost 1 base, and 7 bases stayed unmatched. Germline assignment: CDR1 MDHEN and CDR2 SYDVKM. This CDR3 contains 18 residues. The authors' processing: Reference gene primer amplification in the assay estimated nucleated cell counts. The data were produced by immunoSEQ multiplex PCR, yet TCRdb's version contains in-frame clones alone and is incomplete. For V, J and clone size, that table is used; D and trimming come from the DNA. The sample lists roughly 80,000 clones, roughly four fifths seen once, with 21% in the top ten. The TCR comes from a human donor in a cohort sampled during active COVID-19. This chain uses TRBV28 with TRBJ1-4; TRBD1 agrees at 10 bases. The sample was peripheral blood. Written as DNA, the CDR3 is TGTGCCAGCAGTTTAGACAGGGGGCGTATTGGAACTAATGAAAAACTGTTTTTT. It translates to CASSLDRGRIGTNEKLFF. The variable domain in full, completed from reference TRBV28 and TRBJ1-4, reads DVKVTQSSRYLVKRTGEKVFLECVQDMDHENMFWYRQDPGLGLRLIYFSYDVKMKEKGDIPEGYSVSREKKERFSLILESASTNQTSMYLCASSLDRGRIGTNEKLFFGSGTQLSVL.